The T cell receptor beta chain described here comes from a study of memory CD8 T cells in hepatitis C reinfection. The data were produced by immunoSEQ multiplex PCR, yet TCRdb's version contains in-frame clones alone and is incomplete. The sample holds approximately 46,000 clones; about 88% are singletons and the top ten take 0.72%. Sample time point: late/post reinfection, 12 to 24 weeks after detection. Sorted cells were sequenced directly ex vivo without any in vitro expansion. As to this clone: Within the sample, other DNA sequences also encode this same CDR3.

The source material was naive CD8+ T cells sorted from blood. The sequence was collected from a man between 18 and 29 years old with hepatitis C virus infection.

The CDR3 is CASSVGGDSNQPQHF. CDR3 bases: TGTGCCAGCAGCGTAGGGGGAGATAGCAATCAGCCCCAGCATTTT. V and J are TRBV9 and TRBJ1-5; D is uncertain. The ends were cut back, 0 bases at V and 0 bases at J, with 7 bases in the middle. Germline CDR1 and CDR2: SGDLS and YYNGEE. CDR3 length: 15 amino acids. The whole variable domain, remainder taken from reference TRBV9 and TRBJ1-5, is DSGVTQTPKHLITATGQRVTLRCSPRSGDLSVYWYQQSLDQGLQFLIQYYNGEERAKGNILERFSAQQFPDLHSELNLSSLELGDSALYFCASSVGGDSNQPQHFGDGTRLSIL.